Listed here are 13 T cell receptor beta chains from one sample, sequenced in a study of blood T cell repertoires in COVID-19. Sequencing was performed with immunoSEQ multiplex PCR; in TCRdb, only in-frame clones are kept and a portion is missing. The sample shows 250,000 to 300,000 clones, 90% to 95% of them seen only once. The source material was peripheral blood. These receptors were obtained from a woman aged 25 to 39 with COVID-19, enrolled during active disease.

The J gene is TRBJ2-6, the V gene TRBV9; TRBD2 is a possible D gene (5 bases). CDR3 size: 16 residues. Germline V CDR1 and CDR2: SGDLS, YYNGEE. Between the trimmed V and J ends, which lost 4 bases and 2 bases, there was a span of 13 bases. This CDR3 is CASSPRFGAGANVLTF. CDR3 DNA sequence: TGTGCCAGCAGCCCCCGGTTCGGGGCTGGGGCCAACGTCCTGACTTTC. Full variable domain (rest looked up from reference TRBV9 and TRBJ2-6): DSGVTQTPKHLITATGQRVTLRCSPRSGDLSVYWYQQSLDQGLQFLIQYYNGEERAKGNILERFSAQQFPDLHSELNLSSLELGDSALYFCASSPRFGAGANVLTFGAGSRLTVL.

This clone appeared once. This sequence joins TRBV18 and TRBJ2-3; 7 bases map to TRBD1. The germline V gene encodes CDR1 KGHSH and CDR2 LQKENI. The CDR3 loop spans 16 amino acids. Unmatched junction bases numbered 4, after V lost 1 base and J lost 0 bases. The CDR3, as DNA: TGTGCCAGCTCACCACAGGGGGCCACTAGCACAGATACGCAGTATTTT. Its translation: CASSPQGATSTDTQYF.

The chain couples TRBV5-1 to TRBJ1-1; tentatively, D is TRBD1 (6 bases). CDR1 SGHRS and CDR2 YFSETQ come from the germline V gene. The V end was cut by 3 bases, the J end by 0 bases, with 15 bases between. This CDR3 is built from 16 residues. The CDR3 loop is CASSSDRPIMNTEAFF. For the CDR3, the DNA is TGCGCCAGCAGCTCCGACAGGCCTATAATGAACACTGAAGCTTTCTTT. The full variable domain, with the rest looked up from reference TRBV5-1 and TRBJ1-1, is KAGVTQTPRYLIKTRGQQVTLSCSPISGHRSVSWYQQTPGQGLQFLFEYFSETQRNKGNFPGRFSGRQFSNSRSEMNVSTLELGDSALYLCASSSDRPIMNTEAFFGQGTRLTVV.

The V call is TRBV20-1, the J call TRBJ2-7; 7 bases are a match to TRBD2. The CDR3 runs 14 residues. V dropped 3 bases and J dropped 2; count of bases not matched to a gene: 7. CDR1 is DFQATT, CDR2 SNEGSKA, per germline (reference sequence). The CDR3 region is CSASPTSRAYEQYF. DNA for the CDR3: TGCAGTGCTAGTCCGACTAGCCGAGCCTACGAGCAGTACTTC.

The chain has TRBV28 and TRBJ1-6, with 12 bases that match TRBD1. This CDR3 is 16 amino acids long. V shed 5 bases, J shed 10 bases, and the junction held 9 bases outside the gene matches. In germline, CDR1 is MDHEN, CDR2 SYDVKM. CDR3 protein: CASSGPGQGAESPLHF. Written as DNA, the CDR3 is TGTGCCAGCAGTGGACCGGGACAGGGGGCGGAATCACCCCTCCACTTT.

The chain combines TRBV5-1 with TRBJ2-7; D gene ambiguous. Germline CDR1 and CDR2: SGHRS and YFSETQ. V lost 0 bases and J 5 bases, leaving 12 bases between the germline ends. The CDR3 totals 14 residues. The CDR3 DNA reads as TGCGCCAGCAGCTTGGATCCCGGTGTGAACGAGCAGTACTTC. The encoded protein is CASSLDPGVNEQYF.

The chain has TRBV29-1 and TRBJ2-4; 10 bases align to TRBD2. This CDR3 contains 14 residues. V lost 4 bases and J lost 0; bases outside the gene matches: 0. Germline V gives CDR1 SQVTM, CDR2 ANQGSEA. CDR3 sequence: CSVGTSGAKNIQYF. For the CDR3, the DNA is TGCAGCGTTGGGACTAGCGGAGCCAAAAACATTCAGTACTTC. The full variable domain, its missing parts supplied by reference TRBV29-1 and TRBJ2-4, is SAVISQKPSRDICQRGTSLTIQCQVDSQVTMMFWYRQQPGQSLTLIATANQGSEATYESGFVIDKFPISRPNLTFSTLTVSNMSPEDSSIYLCSVGTSGAKNIQYFGAGTRLSVL.

The CDR3 DNA is TGTGCCAGCAGCTTAAGGGCTAGCGGGAGTGGGTACAATGAGCAGTTCTTC. It specifies CASSLRASGSGYNEQFF. The chain has TRBV7-2 and TRBJ2-1; 10 bases match TRBD2. Germline assignment: CDR1 SGHTA and CDR2 FQGNSA. V lost 2 bases, J lost 4 bases, and 8 bases stayed unmatched. The CDR3 consists of 17 residues.

This clone has only one observation. The chain combines TRBV5-1 with TRBJ2-2; 9 bases align to TRBD1. The J segment lost 2 bases and the V segment lost 4 bases, leaving 6 bases of the junction unmatched. The germline gives CDR1 SGHRS, CDR2 YFSETQ. The CDR3 consists of 16 residues. CDR3 DNA: TGCGCCAGCAGCCAAGGGACAGGGAGAAACACCGGGGAGCTGTTTTTT. Residues: CASSQGTGRNTGELFF.

This clone was picked up one time. This chain links TRBV6-4 with TRBJ1-6, with 9 bases lining up with TRBD1. Losses at the gene ends were 5 bases for V and 9 bases for J; bases not matched to a gene: 5. The germline V gene encodes CDR1 MRHNA and CDR2 SNTAGT. CDR3 size: 14 residues. As DNA, the CDR3 is TGTGCCAGCAGTCAACAGGGGGCCGGTTCACCCCTCCACTTT. Translation gives CASSQQGAGSPLHF.

The chain carries TRBV30 and TRBJ2-2, with a weak D call TRBD1 (5 bases). V lost 5 bases to trimming and J lost 6 bases, with 10 bases between them. Per germline, CDR1 GTSNPN and CDR2 SVGIG (reference sequence). The CDR3 spans 12 residues. In nucleotides, the CDR3 is TGTGCCTGGGGGAAGGGGCCCGGGGAGCTGTTTTTT. This gives the protein CAWGKGPGELFF.

The chain uses TRBV10-2 and TRBJ2-3; possibly TRBD2 for D (5 bases). The germline gives CDR1 WSHSY, CDR2 SAAADI. The CDR3 totals 15 residues. The V end was cut by 6 bases, the J end by 2 bases, with 15 bases between. The CDR3 loop is CASSYPTDYTDTQYF. DNA for the CDR3: TGCGCCAGCAGCTACCCCACTGACTACACAGATACGCAGTATTTT.

The chain recombines TRBV11-2 with TRBJ2-1; TRBD2 aligns across 7 bases. V was clipped by 4 bases and J by 2 bases; unmatched bases: 2. The germline V gene encodes CDR1 SGHAT and CDR2 FQNNGV. This CDR3 has 14 amino acids. The CDR3 DNA reads TGTGCCAGCAGCTGGAGCGGGACCTACAATGAGCAGTTCTTC. It specifies CASSWSGTYNEQFF.